This T cell receptor (beta chain) comes out of a study of cytomegalovirus exposure and HLA in healthy donors. The study's findings and limits: CMV serostatus was the only immune exposure information that was available. A later analysis reported that several of the most significant clusters appeared to be linked to common viral pathogens, among them Epstein-Barr virus. The classifier reportedly diagnosed cytomegalovirus status with high specificity and sensitivity.

In regard to this clone: Its antigen is unknown.

Germline CDR1 is SEHNR and CDR2 is FQNEAQ (reference sequence). The J segment lost 3 bases and the V segment lost 10 bases, leaving 14 bases of the junction unmatched. CDR3 length: 16 amino acids. The PCR made use of 60 Vbeta and 13 Jbeta primers. As handled by the study authors: Later, an analysis found tens of millions of unique TCR beta chains, and about 9.9 million of these were shared. Sequenced by immunoSEQ multiplex PCR; TCRdb stores in-frame clones only, minus some. V and J calls plus clone size are reproduced from that table; the DNA served to infer D and trimming. The data contain around 150,000 clones, 60% to 85% of them singletons.

This receptor was identified in a man in his thirties or forties in good health and CMV-seropositive. This chain connects TRBV7-9 to TRBJ2-3, with 9 bases matching TRBD2. Input material: PBMCs. The CDR3 reads CATSRVAGVLTDTQYF. DNA of the CDR3: TGTGCCACAAGCCGGGTAGCGGGGGTTCTTACAGATACGCAGTATTTT.